This T cell receptor beta chain was observed in a study of blood T cell repertoires in COVID-19. Study in general: COVID-19 samples, acute and convalescent, were from the United States, Italy and Spain. T cells, B-cell-depleted T cells, or PBMCs supplied cDNA or gDNA.

As processed by the authors: Reference gene primer amplification gave nucleated cell count estimates. Profiled with immunoSEQ multiplex PCR; TCRdb holds only in-frame clones, not every one. V and J calls and clone size are those listed in that table; D and trimming were worked out from the DNA. The sample yields 120,000 or so clones, 90% seen once. Germline V lookup: CDR1 LNHDA, CDR2 SQIVND (reference sequence). V lost 6 bases to trimming and J lost 2 bases, with 10 bases between them. CDR3 size: 14 residues. Sequencing was performed on peripheral blood. This clonotype was obtained from a woman between 55 and 75 years old with COVID-19, enrolled during active disease. The chain recombines TRBV19 with TRBJ1-4; no reliable D call. Here the CDR3 reads CASRSTATNEKLFF. CDR3 DNA sequence: TGTGCCAGTAGGAGTACCGCCACTAATGAAAAACTGTTTTTT.